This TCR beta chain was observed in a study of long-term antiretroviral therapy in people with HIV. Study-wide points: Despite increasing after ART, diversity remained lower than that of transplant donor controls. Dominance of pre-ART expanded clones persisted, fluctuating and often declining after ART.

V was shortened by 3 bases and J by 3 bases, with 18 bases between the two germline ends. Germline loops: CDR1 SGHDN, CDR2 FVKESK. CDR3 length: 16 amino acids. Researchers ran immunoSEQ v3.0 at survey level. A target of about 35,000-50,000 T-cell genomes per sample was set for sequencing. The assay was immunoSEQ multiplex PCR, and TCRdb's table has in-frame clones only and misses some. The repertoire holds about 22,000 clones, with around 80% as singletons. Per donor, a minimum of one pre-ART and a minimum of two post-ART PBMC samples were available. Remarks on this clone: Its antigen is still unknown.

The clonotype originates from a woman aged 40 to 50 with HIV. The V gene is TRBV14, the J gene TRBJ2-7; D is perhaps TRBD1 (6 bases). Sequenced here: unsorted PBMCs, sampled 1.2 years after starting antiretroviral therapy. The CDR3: CASSQRSGALLYEQYF. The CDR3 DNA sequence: TGTGCCAGCAGCCAGAGGTCAGGGGCCCTCCTCTACGAGCAGTACTTC.